The sequence of this T cell receptor (beta chain) was determined in a study of blood T cell repertoires in COVID-19. Study-wide background: COVID-19 samples collected from the United States, Italy and Spain covered acute and convalescent phases. T cells, B-cell-depleted T cells, or PBMCs provided the cDNA or gDNA that served as material.

The CDR3 totals 15 residues. CDR1 is SGHRS, CDR2 YFSETQ, per germline. V lost 2 bases, J lost 4 bases, and 3 bases stayed unmatched. TCRdb's copy holds only in-frame clones and misses some; the assay was immunoSEQ multiplex PCR. The repertoire has 100,000 to 150,000 clones, about 80% of them found once; the top ten carry 12%. This chain links TRBV5-1 with TRBJ2-5; TRBD1 agrees at 12 bases. The TCR originated in a man aged 55-75 years with acute or convalescent COVID-19. The sample taken for sequencing was peripheral blood. CDR3 loop: CASSFRDRGRETQYF. In DNA form, the CDR3 reads TGCGCCAGCAGCTTCAGGGACAGGGGGCGAGAGACCCAGTACTTC.